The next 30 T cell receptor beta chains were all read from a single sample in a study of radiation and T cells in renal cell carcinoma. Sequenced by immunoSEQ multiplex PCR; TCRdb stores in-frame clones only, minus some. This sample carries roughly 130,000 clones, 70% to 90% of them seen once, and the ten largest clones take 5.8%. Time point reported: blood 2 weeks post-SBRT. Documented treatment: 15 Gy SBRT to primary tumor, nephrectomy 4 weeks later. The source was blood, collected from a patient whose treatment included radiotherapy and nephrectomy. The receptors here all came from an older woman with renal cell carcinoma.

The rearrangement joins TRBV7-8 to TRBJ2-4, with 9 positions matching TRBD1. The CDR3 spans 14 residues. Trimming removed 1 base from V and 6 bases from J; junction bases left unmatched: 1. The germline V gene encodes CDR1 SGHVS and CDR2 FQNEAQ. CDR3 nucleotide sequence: TGTGCCAGCAGCTTAGTACAGGGGGCAAACATTCAGTACTTC. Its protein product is CASSLVQGANIQYF. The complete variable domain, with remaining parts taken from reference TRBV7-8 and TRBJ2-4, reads GAGVSQSPRYKVAKRGQDVALRCDPISGHVSLFWYQQALGQGPEFLTYFQNEAQLDKSGLPSDRFFAERPEGSVSTLKIQRTQQEDSAVYLCASSLVQGANIQYFGAGTRLSVL.

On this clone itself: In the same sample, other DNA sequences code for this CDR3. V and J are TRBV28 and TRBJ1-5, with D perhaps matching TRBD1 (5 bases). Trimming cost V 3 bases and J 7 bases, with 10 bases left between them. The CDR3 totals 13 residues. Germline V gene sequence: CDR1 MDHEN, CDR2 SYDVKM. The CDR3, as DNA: TGTGCCAGCAGTTTTCCGGGGGACCAGCCCCAGCATTTT. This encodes CASSFPGDQPQHF.

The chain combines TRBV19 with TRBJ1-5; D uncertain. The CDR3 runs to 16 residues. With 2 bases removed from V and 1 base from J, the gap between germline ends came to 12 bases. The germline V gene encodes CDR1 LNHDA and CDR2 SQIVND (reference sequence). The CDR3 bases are TGTGCCAGTAGTATAATAAAGTTGGCAAGCAATCAGCCCCAGCATTTT. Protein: CASSIIKLASNQPQHF.

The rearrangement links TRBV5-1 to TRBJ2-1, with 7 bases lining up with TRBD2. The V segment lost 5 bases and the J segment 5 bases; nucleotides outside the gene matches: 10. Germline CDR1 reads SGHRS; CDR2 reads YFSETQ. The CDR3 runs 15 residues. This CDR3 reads CASSPTSGAHNEQFF. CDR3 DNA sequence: TGCGCCAGCAGTCCCACCAGCGGGGCCCACAATGAGCAGTTCTTC.

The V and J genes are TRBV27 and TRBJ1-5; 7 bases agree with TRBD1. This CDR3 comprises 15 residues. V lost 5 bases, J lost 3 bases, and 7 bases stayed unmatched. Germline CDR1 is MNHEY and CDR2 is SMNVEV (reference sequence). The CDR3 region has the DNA TGTGCCAGCAGTAACAGGGGAGAACACAATCAGCCCCAGCATTTT. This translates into CASSNRGEHNQPQHF.

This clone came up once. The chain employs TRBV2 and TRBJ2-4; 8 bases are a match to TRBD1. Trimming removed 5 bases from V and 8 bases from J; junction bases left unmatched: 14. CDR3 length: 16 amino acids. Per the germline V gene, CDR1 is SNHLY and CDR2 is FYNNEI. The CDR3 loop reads CASSPTPRGRVDIQYF. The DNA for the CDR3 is TGTGCCAGCAGTCCAACCCCCAGGGGGCGCGTTGACATTCAGTACTTC.

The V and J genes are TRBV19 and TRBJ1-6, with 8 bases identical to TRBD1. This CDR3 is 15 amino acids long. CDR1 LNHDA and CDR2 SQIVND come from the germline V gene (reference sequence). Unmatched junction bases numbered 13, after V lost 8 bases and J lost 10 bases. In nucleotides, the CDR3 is TGTGCCAGTGTTAACCCGGGACAGGCAGGATCACCCCTCCACTTT. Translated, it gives CASVNPGQAGSPLHF.

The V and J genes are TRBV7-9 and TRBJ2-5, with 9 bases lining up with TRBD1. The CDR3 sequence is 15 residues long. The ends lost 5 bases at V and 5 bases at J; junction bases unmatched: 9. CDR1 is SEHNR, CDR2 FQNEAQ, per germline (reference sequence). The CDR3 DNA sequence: TGTGCCAGCAGCCCAGGACAGGGGTCGAGGGAGACCCAGTACTTC. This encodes CASSPGQGSRETQYF.

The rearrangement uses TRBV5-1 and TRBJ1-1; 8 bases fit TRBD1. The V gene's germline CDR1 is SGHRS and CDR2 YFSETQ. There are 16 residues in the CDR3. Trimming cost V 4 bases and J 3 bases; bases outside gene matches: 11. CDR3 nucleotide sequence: TGCGCCAGCAGCCGACAGGGGATAATTGGGGACACTGAAGCTTTCTTT. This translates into CASSRQGIIGDTEAFF.

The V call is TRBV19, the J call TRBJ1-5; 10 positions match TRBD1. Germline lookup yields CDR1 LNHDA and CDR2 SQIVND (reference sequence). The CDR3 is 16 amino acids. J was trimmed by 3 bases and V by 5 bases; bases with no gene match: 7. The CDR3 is CASSDKGQGYNQPQHF. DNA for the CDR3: TGTGCCAGTAGTGATAAGGGACAGGGGTACAATCAGCCCCAGCATTTT. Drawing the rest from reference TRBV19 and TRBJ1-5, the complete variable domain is DGGITQSPKYLFRKEGQNVTLSCEQNLNHDAMYWYRQDPGQGLRLIYYSQIVNDFQKGDIAEGYSVSREKKESFPLTVTSAQKNPTAFYLCASSDKGQGYNQPQHFGDGTRLSIL.

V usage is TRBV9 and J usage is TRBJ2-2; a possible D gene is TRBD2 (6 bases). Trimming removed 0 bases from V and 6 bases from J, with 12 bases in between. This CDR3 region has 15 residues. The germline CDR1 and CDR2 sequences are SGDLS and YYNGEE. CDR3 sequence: CASSVGRRASGELFF. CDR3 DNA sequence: TGTGCCAGCAGCGTAGGCAGGAGGGCCTCCGGGGAGCTGTTTTTT.

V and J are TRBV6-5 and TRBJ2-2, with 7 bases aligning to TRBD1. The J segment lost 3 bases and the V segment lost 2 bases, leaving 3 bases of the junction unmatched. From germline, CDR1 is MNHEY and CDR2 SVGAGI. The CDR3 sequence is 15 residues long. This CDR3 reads CASSYRGLYTGELFF. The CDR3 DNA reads TGTGCCAGCAGTTACAGGGGGCTCTACACCGGGGAGCTGTTTTTT.

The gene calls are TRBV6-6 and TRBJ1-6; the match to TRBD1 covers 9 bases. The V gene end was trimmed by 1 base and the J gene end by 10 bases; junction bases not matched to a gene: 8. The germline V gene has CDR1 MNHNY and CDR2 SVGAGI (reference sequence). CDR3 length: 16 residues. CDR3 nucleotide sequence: TGTGCCAGCAGTTACTTCCCGACAGGGGGAAACTCACCCCTCCACTTT. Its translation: CASSYFPTGGNSPLHF.

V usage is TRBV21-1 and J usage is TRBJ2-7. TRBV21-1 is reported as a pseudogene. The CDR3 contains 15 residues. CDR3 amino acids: CASNQGAPGCYEQYF. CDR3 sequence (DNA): TGTGCCAGCAACCAAGGGGCGCCGGGGTGCTACGAGCAGTACTTC.

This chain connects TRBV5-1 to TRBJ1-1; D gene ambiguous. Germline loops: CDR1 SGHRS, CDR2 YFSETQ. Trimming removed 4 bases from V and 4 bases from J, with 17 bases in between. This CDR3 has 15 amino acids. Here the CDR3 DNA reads TGCGCCAGCAGCCCCGGGCGCGAGGTCGGCACTGAAGCTTTCTTT. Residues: CASSPGREVGTEAFF.

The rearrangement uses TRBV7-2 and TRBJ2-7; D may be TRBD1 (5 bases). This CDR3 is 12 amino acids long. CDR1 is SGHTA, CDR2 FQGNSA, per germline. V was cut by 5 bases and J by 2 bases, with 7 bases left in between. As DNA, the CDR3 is TGTGCCAGCAGCCAGGGTGCCTACGAGCAGTACTTC. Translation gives CASSQGAYEQYF.

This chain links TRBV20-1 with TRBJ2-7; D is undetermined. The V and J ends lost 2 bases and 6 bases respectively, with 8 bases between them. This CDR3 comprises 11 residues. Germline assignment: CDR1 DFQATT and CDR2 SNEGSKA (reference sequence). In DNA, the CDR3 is TGCAGTGCTAGATATACGGGCGAGCAGTACTTC. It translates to CSARYTGEQYF.

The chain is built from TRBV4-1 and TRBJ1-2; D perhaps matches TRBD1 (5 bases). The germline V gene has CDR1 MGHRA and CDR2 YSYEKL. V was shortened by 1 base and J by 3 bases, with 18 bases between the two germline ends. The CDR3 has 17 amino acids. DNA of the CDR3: TGCGCCAGCAGCCAAGCGGGGGGAGGGATTCGATACTATGGCTACACCTTC. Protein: CASSQAGGGIRYYGYTF.

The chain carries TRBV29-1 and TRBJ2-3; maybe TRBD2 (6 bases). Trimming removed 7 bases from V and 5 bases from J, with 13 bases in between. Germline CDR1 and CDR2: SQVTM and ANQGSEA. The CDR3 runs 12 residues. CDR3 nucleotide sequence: TGCAGCGCTGCCGGGGGATTAGATACGCAGTATTTT. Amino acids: CSAAGGLDTQYF.

CDR3 sequence (DNA): TGTGCCAGCAGCTTAATTAACACAGATACGCAGTATTTT. This translates into CASSLINTDTQYF. V usage is TRBV11-3 and J usage is TRBJ2-3, with D uncertain. V lost 2 bases, J lost 2 bases, and 5 bases lay in between. CDR1 and CDR2 from the germline V gene are SGHNT and YENEEA. The CDR3 covers 13 residues.

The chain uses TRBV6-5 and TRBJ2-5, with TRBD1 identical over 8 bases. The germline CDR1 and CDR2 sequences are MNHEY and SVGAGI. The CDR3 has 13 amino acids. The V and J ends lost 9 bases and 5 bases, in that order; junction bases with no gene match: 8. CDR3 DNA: TGTGCCAGTAGACAGGGGTTGGGGGAGACCCAGTACTTC. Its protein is CASRQGLGETQYF.

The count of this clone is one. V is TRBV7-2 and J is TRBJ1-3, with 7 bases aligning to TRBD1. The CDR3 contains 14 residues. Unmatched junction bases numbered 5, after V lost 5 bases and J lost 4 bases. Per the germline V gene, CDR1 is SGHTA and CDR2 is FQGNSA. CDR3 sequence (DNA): TGTGCCAGCAGCGAGGGGGCTTCGGGAAACACCATATATTTT. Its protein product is CASSEGASGNTIYF.

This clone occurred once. The CDR3 coding sequence is TGTGCCAGCAGCGTAGGACACGGCTCCTACGAGCAGTACTTC. It codes for CASSVGHGSYEQYF. The chain carries TRBV9 and TRBJ2-7; D gene unclear. Trimming removed 0 bases at V and 0 bases at J, with 7 bases between. The V gene's germline CDR1 is SGDLS and CDR2 YYNGEE. The CDR3 runs to 14 residues.

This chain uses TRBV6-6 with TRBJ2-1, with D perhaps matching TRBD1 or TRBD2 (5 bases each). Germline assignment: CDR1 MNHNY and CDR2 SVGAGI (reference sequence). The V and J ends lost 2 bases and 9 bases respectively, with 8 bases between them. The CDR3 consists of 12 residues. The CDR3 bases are TGTGCCAGCAGTTACGAGGGGCTTGAGCAGTTCTTC. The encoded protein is CASSYEGLEQFF.

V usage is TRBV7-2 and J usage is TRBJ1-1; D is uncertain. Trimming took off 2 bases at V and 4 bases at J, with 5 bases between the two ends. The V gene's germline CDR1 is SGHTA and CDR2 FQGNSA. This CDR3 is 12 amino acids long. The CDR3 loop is CASSLRLTEAFF. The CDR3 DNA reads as TGTGCCAGCAGCTTAAGGCTCACTGAAGCTTTCTTT. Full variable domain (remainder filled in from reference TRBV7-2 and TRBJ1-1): GAGVSQSPSNKVTEKGKDVELRCDPISGHTALYWYRQSLGQGLEFLIYFQGNSAPDKSGLPSDRFSAERTGGSVSTLTIQRTQQEDSAVYLCASSLRLTEAFFGQGTRLTVV.

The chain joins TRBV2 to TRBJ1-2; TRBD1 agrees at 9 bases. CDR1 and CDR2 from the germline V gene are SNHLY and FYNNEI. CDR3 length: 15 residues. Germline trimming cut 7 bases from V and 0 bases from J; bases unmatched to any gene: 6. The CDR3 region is CASMIRTGANYGYTF. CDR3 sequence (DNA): TGTGCCAGCATGATCAGGACAGGGGCTAACTATGGCTACACCTTC.

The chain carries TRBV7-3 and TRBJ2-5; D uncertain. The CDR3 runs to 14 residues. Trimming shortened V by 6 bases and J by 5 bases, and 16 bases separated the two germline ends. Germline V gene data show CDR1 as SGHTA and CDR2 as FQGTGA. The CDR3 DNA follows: TGTGCCAGCAGTCCGAACGGGCGATTTGAGACCCAGTACTTC. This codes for CASSPNGRFETQYF.

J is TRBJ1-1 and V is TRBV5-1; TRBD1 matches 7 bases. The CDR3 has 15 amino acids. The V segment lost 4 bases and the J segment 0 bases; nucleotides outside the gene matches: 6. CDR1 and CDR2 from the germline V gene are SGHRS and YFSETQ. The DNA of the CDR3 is TGCGCCAGCAGCCCCCGACAGGGAATGAACACTGAAGCTTTCTTT. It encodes CASSPRQGMNTEAFF.

The CDR3 DNA follows: TGTGCCTGGAGTGTGGGTAGGGCAGGGAGGCAGTACTTC. Amino acid sequence: CAWSVGRAGRQYF. V gene TRBV30 combines with J gene TRBJ2-7; D is tentatively TRBD1 or TRBD2 (5 bases each). The CDR3 contains 13 residues. CDR1 is GTSNPN, CDR2 SVGIG, per germline (reference sequence). V lost 0 bases and J lost 9, with 15 bases in between.

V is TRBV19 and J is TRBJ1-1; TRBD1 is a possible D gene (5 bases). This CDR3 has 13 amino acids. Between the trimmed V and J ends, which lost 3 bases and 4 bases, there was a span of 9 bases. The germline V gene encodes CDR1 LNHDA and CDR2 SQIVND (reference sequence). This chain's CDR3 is CASSMGRGTEAFF. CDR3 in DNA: TGTGCCAGTAGTATGGGTAGGGGCACTGAAGCTTTCTTT.